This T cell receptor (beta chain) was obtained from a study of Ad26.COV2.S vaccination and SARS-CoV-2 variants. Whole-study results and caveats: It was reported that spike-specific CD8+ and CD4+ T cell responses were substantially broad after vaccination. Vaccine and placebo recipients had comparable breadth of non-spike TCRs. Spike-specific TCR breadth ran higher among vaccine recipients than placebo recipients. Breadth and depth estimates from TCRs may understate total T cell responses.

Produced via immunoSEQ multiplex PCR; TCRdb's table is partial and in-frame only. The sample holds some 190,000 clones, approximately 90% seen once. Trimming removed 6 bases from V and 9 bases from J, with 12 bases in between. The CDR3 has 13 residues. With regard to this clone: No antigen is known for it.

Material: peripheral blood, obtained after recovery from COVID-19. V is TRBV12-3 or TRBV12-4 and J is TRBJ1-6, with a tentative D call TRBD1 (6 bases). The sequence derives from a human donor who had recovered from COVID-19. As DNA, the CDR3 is TGTGCCAGCAGCCCGGGACAAAGTTCACCCCTCCACTTT. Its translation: CASSPGQSSPLHF.